Following are 9 T cell receptor beta chains from one sample sequenced in a study of cytomegalovirus exposure and HLA in healthy donors. The PCR made use of 60 Vbeta and 13 Jbeta primers. The method was immunoSEQ multiplex PCR; TCRdb's version includes in-frame clones alone and lacks a portion of them. The sample has roughly 99,000 clones; roughly 80% are singletons. The sequenced sample consisted of PBMCs. These receptors all come from a man in his sixties in good health and CMV-seropositive.

In this sample, this clone turned up once. J is TRBJ2-1 and V is TRBV29-1; D is undetermined. The germline V gene has CDR1 SQVTM and CDR2 ANQGSEA. The CDR3 runs to 10 residues. V was cut by 1 base and J by 9 bases, with 4 bases left in between. CDR3 region: CSVEGGEQFF. As DNA, the CDR3 is TGCAGCGTTGAAGGAGGTGAGCAGTTCTTC.

The chain links TRBV19 to TRBJ2-7; tentatively, D is TRBD2 (7 bases). The CDR3 is made up of 15 amino acids. The germline V gene has CDR1 LNHDA and CDR2 SQIVND (reference sequence). V was pared by 6 bases and J by 0 bases, with 15 bases between. The CDR3 sequence: CASSLGGAGSYEQYF. The CDR3 DNA reads TGTGCCAGTAGCCTGGGGGGGGCAGGCTCCTACGAGCAGTACTTC.

In its sample, this clone was seen a few times. V gene TRBV10-3 combines with J gene TRBJ1-1; 9 nucleotides line up with TRBD1. Germline lookup yields CDR1 ENHRY and CDR2 SYGVKD. V shed 8 bases, J shed 1 base, and the junction held 8 bases outside the gene matches. This CDR3 region has 15 residues. The CDR3: CAILRDRERNTEAFF. As DNA, the CDR3 is TGTGCCATCTTGCGGGACAGGGAGAGGAACACTGAAGCTTTCTTT.

This clone appeared a single time. The chain joins TRBV4-3 to TRBJ1-4, with 8 positions matching TRBD1. Germline values: CDR1 LGHNA, CDR2 YSLEER. The CDR3 extends over 14 amino acids. Germline trimming cut 4 bases from V and 7 bases from J; bases unmatched to any gene: 5. CDR3 residues: CASSPGQGGEKLFF. The CDR3 region has the DNA TGCGCCAGCAGCCCTGGACAGGGAGGTGAAAAACTGTTTTTT.

This clone was seen a single time. The chain couples TRBV9 to TRBJ2-5; 9 bases are a match to TRBD1. J lost 3 bases, V lost 3 bases, and 9 bases had no gene match. The CDR3 has 16 amino acids. Germline values: CDR1 SGDLS, CDR2 YYNGEE. This chain's CDR3 is CASSGGVGQGKETQYF. Here the CDR3 DNA reads TGTGCCAGCAGCGGGGGAGTGGGACAGGGAAAAGAGACCCAGTACTTC. The full variable domain, completed using reference TRBV9 and TRBJ2-5, is DSGVTQTPKHLITATGQRVTLRCSPRSGDLSVYWYQQSLDQGLQFLIQYYNGEERAKGNILERFSAQQFPDLHSELNLSSLELGDSALYFCASSGGVGQGKETQYFGPGTRLLVL.

The rearrangement links TRBV7-2 to TRBJ1-6; D is uncertain. CDR3 length: 14 amino acids. Germline V lookup: CDR1 SGHTA, CDR2 FQGNSA. V was cut by 2 bases and J by 7 bases, with 9 bases left in between. The chain's CDR3 is CASSLSGNNSPLHF. In nucleotides, the CDR3 is TGTGCCAGCAGCTTATCGGGGAACAATTCACCCCTCCACTTT. Filled out from reference TRBV7-2 and TRBJ1-6, the complete variable domain reads GAGVSQSPSNKVTEKGKDVELRCDPISGHTALYWYRQSLGQGLEFLIYFQGNSAPDKSGLPSDRFSAERTGGSVSTLTIQRTQQEDSAVYLCASSLSGNNSPLHFGNGTRLTVT.

The chain is built from TRBV5-1 and TRBJ2-6, with a possible D match to TRBD1 (5 bases). The germline V and J ends were trimmed by 4 bases and 1 base, with 9 bases remaining between them. Germline V gene sequence: CDR1 SGHRS, CDR2 YFSETQ. The CDR3 has 15 amino acids. The CDR3 DNA sequence: TGCGCCAGCAGCCTGCAGGGATCTGGGGCCAACGTCCTGACTTTC. Its protein product is CASSLQGSGANVLTF.

The genes are TRBV27 and TRBJ1-3; 7 bases agree with TRBD1. After removal of 6 bases from V and 2 bases from J, the junction contained 4 bases not matched to a gene. Germline CDR1 reads MNHEY; CDR2 reads SMNVEV (reference sequence). The CDR3 runs 14 residues. CDR3 residues: CASSLTGAGNTIYF. The CDR3 bases are TGTGCCAGCAGCTTAACAGGGGCTGGAAACACCATATATTTT.

This chain links TRBV4-2 with TRBJ2-3; the match to TRBD2 covers 8 bases. V shed 4 bases, J shed 8 bases, and the junction held 14 bases outside the gene matches. This CDR3 region has 16 residues. Germline V gene data show CDR1 as LGHNA and CDR2 as YNFKEQ. The CDR3 DNA follows: TGTGCCAGCAGCCTCTCGGGACTAGGGTCATTGCGTACGCAGTATTTT. It specifies CASSLSGLGSLRTQYF.